These 20 T cell receptor beta chains were all obtained from the same sample, sequenced in a study of blood T cells in healthy people across ages (dated by TCRdb to about 2015). Receptor libraries were prepared by 5' RACE. The sequencer was an Illumina HiSeq 2500. A second PCR of about 6 to 12 cycles was performed with a sample-barcoded 5' primer and a J-beta primer mix. TCRdb trimmed public reads at Q25 via fastp, called clones via MiXCR and kept in-frame beta chains. Duplicate CDR3 protein sequences are folded into a single record with the most common DNA and genes. The sample table contains approximately 810,000 distinct CDR3 sequences; only one count was recorded for around 36% of them. The biggest ten clones account for under 15% of the sample. The source material was blood. The receptors stem from a man aged 18 to 30 in good health.

CDR3 nucleotide sequence: TGTGCCAGCTATGGACATGGGTCAAACATTCAGTACTTC. Its protein product is CASYGHGSNIQYF. The gene calls are TRBV4-2 and TRBJ2-4; maybe TRBD1 (5 bases). The germline CDR1 and CDR2 sequences are LGHNA and YNFKEQ. Trimming stripped 8 bases from V and 6 bases from J, with 14 bases between. CDR3 length equals 13 residues.

The chain employs TRBV5-5 and TRBJ2-5, with TRBD1 identical over 8 bases. There are 16 residues in the CDR3. The germline V gene has CDR1 SGHKS and CDR2 YYEKEE (reference sequence). The J segment lost 11 bases and the V segment lost 4 bases, leaving 19 bases of the junction unmatched. The DNA of the CDR3 is TGTGCCAGCAGCGCGGACCCGGGACAGGATTTCAATGAGCAGTACTTC. Translated: CASSADPGQDFNEQYF.

The chain recombines TRBV10-3 with TRBJ2-3; maybe TRBD2 (6 bases). The germline gives CDR1 ENHRY, CDR2 SYGVKD. The ends were cut back, 3 bases at V and 3 bases at J, with 25 bases in the middle. The CDR3 is made up of 19 amino acids. DNA of the CDR3: TGTGCCATCAGTGACTCCTCGGGTGTGGCGGGGAGGATAACAGATACGCAGTATTTT. This encodes CAISDSSGVAGRITDTQYF.

This clonotype was observed a few times. The chain couples TRBV21-1 to TRBJ2-7. TRBV21-1 is noted as a pseudogene. This CDR3 is built from 15 residues. CDR3 sequence: CASSKARQVPYEQYF. The DNA for the CDR3 is TGTGCCAGCAGCAAAGCGCGGCAGGTCCCCTACGAGCAGTACTTC.

In its sample, this clonotype was seen many times. The chain is built from TRBV7-2 and TRBJ1-6; 7 bases map to TRBD1. The V gene end was trimmed by 5 bases and the J gene end by 8 bases; junction bases not matched to a gene: 6. CDR1 is SGHTA and CDR2 is FQGNSA in the germline V gene. This CDR3 is built from 14 residues. In nucleotides, the CDR3 is TGTGCCAGCAGCCCGGACAGGACGGATTCACCCCTCCACTTT. Amino acid sequence: CASSPDRTDSPLHF.

This clonotype was detected many times. V usage is TRBV7-9 and J usage is TRBJ2-3; perhaps TRBD2 as D (5 bases). Per germline, CDR1 SEHNR and CDR2 FQNEAQ (reference sequence). V was clipped by 3 bases and J by 8 bases, with 18 bases between them. There are 15 residues in the CDR3. The CDR3 nucleotides are TGTGCCAGCAGCTTCGATGAGGGTTTGACGGGTACGCAGTATTTT. Protein sequence: CASSFDEGLTGTQYF.

This clonotype was recorded many times. The chain recombines TRBV3-1 with TRBJ2-4; tentatively, D is TRBD2 (6 bases). In germline, CDR1 is LGHDT, CDR2 YNNKEL (reference sequence). The V gene lost 11 bases and the J gene lost 6 bases, with 14 bases spanning the gap. There are 12 residues in the CDR3. CDR3 sequence reads: CAVGTQRNIQYF. In DNA form, the CDR3 reads TGTGCCGTCGGGACTCAACGAAACATTCAGTACTTC.

The J gene is TRBJ1-4, the V gene TRBV2; perhaps TRBD1 as D (6 bases). CDR1 is SNHLY and CDR2 is FYNNEI in the germline V gene. V was pared by 6 bases and J by 2 bases, with 22 bases between. This CDR3 comprises 18 residues. The CDR3 spells CASSLSPQGLTTNEKLFF. The CDR3 nucleotides read TGTGCCAGCAGCTTAAGCCCACAGGGCCTTACGACTAATGAAAAACTGTTTTTT.

This clonotype was seen a few times. The gene calls are TRBV20-1 and TRBJ1-2; a weak D match, TRBD1 (6 bases). The CDR3 has 13 amino acids. Germline V gene lookup returns CDR1 DFQATT and CDR2 SNEGSKA (reference sequence). Deletions cut 0 bases from V and 4 bases from J, with 9 bases between. This CDR3 is CSARDHRVYGYTF. CDR3 in DNA: TGCAGTGCTAGAGATCACAGGGTCTATGGCTACACCTTC.

This clonotype was seen many times. This chain links TRBV6-4 with TRBJ2-7; TRBD2 might be the D (6 bases). The CDR3 extends over 15 amino acids. In germline, CDR1 is MRHNA, CDR2 SNTAGT. V was clipped by 0 bases and J by 5 bases, with 14 bases between them. The chain's CDR3 is CASSDSSPREHEQYF. CDR3 DNA sequence: TGTGCCAGCAGTGACTCGAGCCCCCGGGAGCACGAGCAGTACTTC.

On this clonotype: A much larger clone lies a single base off, so this may be a read error. V and J are TRBV20-1 and TRBJ2-1; TRBD2 might be the D (6 bases). V lost 1 base to trimming and J lost 0 bases, with 16 bases between them. Germline CDR1 is DFQATT and CDR2 is SNEGSKA (reference sequence). This CDR3 region has 17 residues. The CDR3 loop is CSARGQPGLSSYNEQFF. As DNA, the CDR3 is TGCAGTGCTAGAGGACAACCGGGACTGAGCTCCTACAATGAGCAGTTCTTC.

The CDR3 sequence is CASSIGERDIPEQYF. For the CDR3, the DNA is TGCGCCAGCAGTATAGGTGAGCGGGACATTCCCGAGCAGTACTTC. The chain recombines TRBV5-1 with TRBJ2-7, with D tentatively TRBD2 (7 bases). CDR3 size: 15 residues. Germline V gives CDR1 SGHRS, CDR2 YFSETQ. With 5 bases removed from V and 6 bases from J, the gap between germline ends came to 21 bases.

The J gene is TRBJ2-7, the V gene TRBV29-1; D may be TRBD1 (7 bases). Germline loops: CDR1 SQVTM, CDR2 ANQGSEA. The CDR3 has 14 amino acids. Deletions cut 2 bases from V and 4 bases from J, with 15 bases between. CDR3: CSVELRQGGYEQYF. DNA of the CDR3: TGCAGCGTTGAATTAAGACAGGGAGGATACGAGCAGTACTTC.

The chain employs TRBV20-1 and TRBJ2-3; 11 nucleotides align to TRBD2. The junction had 7 bases not matched to a gene; V was cut back by 6 bases and J by 2 bases. The CDR3 is 15 residues long. CDR1 is DFQATT, CDR2 SNEGSKA, per germline (reference sequence). The CDR3 spells CSAPGTSGYTDTQYF. The CDR3 bases are TGCAGTGCCCCCGGGACTAGCGGCTACACAGATACGCAGTATTTT.

V and J are TRBV28 and TRBJ2-4, with D unclear. The CDR3 has 17 residues. Deletions cut 7 bases from V and 2 bases from J, with 21 bases between. Germline CDR1 is MDHEN and CDR2 is SYDVKM. CDR3 nucleotides: TGTGCCAGCACCCTCAGGACGGCCCCTTTAACCAAAAACATTCAGTACTTC. This encodes CASTLRTAPLTKNIQYF.

The chain couples TRBV7-9 to TRBJ2-5, with a possible D match to TRBD1 (6 bases). Germline CDR1 reads SEHNR; CDR2 reads FQNEAQ (reference sequence). The germline V and J ends were trimmed by 0 bases and 1 base, with 21 bases remaining between them. The CDR3 runs 19 residues. In nucleotides, the CDR3 is TGTGCCAGCAGCTTAGCGCGGCCCCGAAGGACAGCCGTCCAAGAGACCCAGTACTTC. Translating it yields CASSLARPRRTAVQETQYF.

The V gene is TRBV7-3, the J gene TRBJ1-2; 7 positions match TRBD1. The J segment lost 6 bases and the V segment lost 1 base, leaving 5 bases of the junction unmatched. CDR1 is SGHTA and CDR2 is FQGTGA in the germline V gene. CDR3 length equals 14 residues. Here the CDR3 DNA reads TGTGCCAGCAGCTTAATTGACAGGGTGGATGGCTACACCTTC. This encodes CASSLIDRVDGYTF.

The CDR3 spells CSARIASGGPSYNEQYF. As DNA, the CDR3 is TGCAGTGCTAGGATTGCCAGCGGGGGACCCTCCTACAATGAGCAGTACTTC. The V gene is TRBV20-1, the J gene TRBJ2-1; the match to TRBD2 covers 8 bases. The J call may be in error: the DNA end matches TRBJ2-7 better. Germline V gives CDR1 DFQATT, CDR2 SNEGSKA (reference sequence). There are 17 residues in the CDR3.

The CDR3 spells CASSVTSGWEVTQYF. In DNA, the CDR3 is TGCGCCAGCAGCGTAACTAGCGGTTGGGAGGTTACGCAGTATTTT. The chain recombines TRBV5-1 with TRBJ2-3, with TRBD2 identical over 8 bases. The CDR3 sequence is 15 residues long. The V gene end was trimmed by 4 bases and the J gene end by 8 bases; junction bases not matched to a gene: 12. Germline CDR1 SGHRS, CDR2 YFSETQ.

This rearrangement joins TRBV6-2 or TRBV6-3 to TRBJ2-1; possibly TRBD1 or TRBD2 for D (5 bases each). Per germline, CDR1 MNHEY and CDR2 SVGEGT. V dropped 6 bases and J dropped 6 bases, with 18 bases sitting between them. CDR3 size: 15 residues. As DNA, the CDR3 is TGTGCCAGCAGGCCCCGGGACCAAGTGGGCAATGAGCAGTTCTTC. Its protein product is CASRPRDQVGNEQFF.